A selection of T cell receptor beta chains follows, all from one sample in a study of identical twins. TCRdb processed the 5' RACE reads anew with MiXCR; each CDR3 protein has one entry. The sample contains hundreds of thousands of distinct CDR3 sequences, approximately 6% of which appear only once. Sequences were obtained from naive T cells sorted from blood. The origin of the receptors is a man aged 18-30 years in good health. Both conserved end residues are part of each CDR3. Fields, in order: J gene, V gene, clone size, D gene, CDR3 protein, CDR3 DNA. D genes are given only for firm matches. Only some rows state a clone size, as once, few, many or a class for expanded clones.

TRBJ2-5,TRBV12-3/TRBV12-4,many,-,CASSLGSSLETQYF,TGTGCCAGCAGTTTGGGGTCTTCATTAGAGACCCAGTACTTC
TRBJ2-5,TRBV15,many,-,CATSIPTGGQYF,TGTGCCACCAGCATCCCTACAGGCGGCCAGTACTTC
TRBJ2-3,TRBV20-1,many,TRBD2,CSARPRGAGTQYF,TGCAGTGCGAGGCCGCGGGGGGCGGGTACGCAGTATTTT
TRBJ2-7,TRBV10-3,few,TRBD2,CAISEGGSTYEQYF,TGTGCCATCAGTGAAGGCGGGAGTACCTACGAGCAGTACTTC
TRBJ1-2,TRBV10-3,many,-,CAISGGDYGYTF,TGTGCCATCAGTGGGGGGGACTATGGCTACACCTTC
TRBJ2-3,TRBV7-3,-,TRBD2,CASSLTYKTSGNTDTQYF,TGTGCCAGCAGCTTAACGTATAAGACTAGCGGGAACACAGATACGCAGTATTTT
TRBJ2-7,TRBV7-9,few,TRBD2,CASRGLAGGPSSYEQYF,TGTGCCAGCAGAGGACTAGCGGGAGGTCCGAGCTCCTACGAGCAGTACTTC
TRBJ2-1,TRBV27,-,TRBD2,CASSLGSVTSYDNEQFF,TGTGCCAGCAGTTTAGGGTCGGTGACTAGCTACGACAATGAGCAGTTCTTC
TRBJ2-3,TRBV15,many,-,CATSRDPGRGLTDTQYF,TGTGCCACCAGCAGAGATCCAGGCAGGGGATTAACAGATACGCAGTATTTT
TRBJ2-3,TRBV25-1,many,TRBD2,CASSEWGTSGSSATQYF,TGTGCCAGCAGTGAATGGGGGACTAGCGGGAGTAGTGCTACGCAGTATTTT
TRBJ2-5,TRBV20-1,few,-,CSARDRGTQTQYF,TGCAGTGCCAGAGATCGGGGGACCCAGACCCAGTACTTC
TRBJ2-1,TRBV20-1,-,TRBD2,CSARDLASGSYNEQFF,TGCAGTGCTAGAGATCTAGCTAGCGGGAGCTACAATGAGCAGTTCTTC
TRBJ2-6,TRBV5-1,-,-,CASSLEGGQLKTF,TGCGCCAGCAGCTTGGAGGGCGGACAATTGAAGACTTTC
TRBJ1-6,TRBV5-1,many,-,CASSLYTYNSPLHF,TGCGCCAGCAGCTTGTATACCTATAATTCACCCCTCCACTTT
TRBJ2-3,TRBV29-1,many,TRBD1,CSVEVYDRGRTDTQYF,TGCAGCGTTGAAGTTTACGACAGGGGACGCACAGATACGCAGTATTTT
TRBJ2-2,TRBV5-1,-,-,CASSLGPGEDTGELFF,TGCGCCAGCAGCCTCGGTCCAGGGGAGGACACCGGGGAGCTGTTTTTT
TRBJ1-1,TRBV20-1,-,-,CSARDFRSVNTEAFF,TGCAGTGCTAGAGATTTCAGGTCGGTGAACACTGAAGCTTTCTTT
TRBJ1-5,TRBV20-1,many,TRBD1,CSASGTGQYSNQPQHF,TGCAGTGCTTCCGGGACAGGTCAATATAGCAATCAGCCCCAGCATTTT
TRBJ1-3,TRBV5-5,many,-,CASSLLGDLGNTIYF,TGTGCCAGCAGCTTGCTGGGGGATCTTGGAAACACCATATATTTT
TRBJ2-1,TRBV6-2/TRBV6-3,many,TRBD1,CASSYPEGTGKSYNEQFF,TGTGCCAGCAGTTACCCCGAGGGGACAGGGAAGTCCTACAATGAGCAGTTCTTC
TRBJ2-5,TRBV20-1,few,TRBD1,CSASSRGHLQETQYF,TGCAGTGCTAGTAGCAGGGGGCATCTCCAAGAGACCCAGTACTTC
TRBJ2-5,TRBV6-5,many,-,CASSYSAGGWETQYF,TGTGCCAGCAGTTACTCGGCAGGGGGGTGGGAGACCCAGTACTTC
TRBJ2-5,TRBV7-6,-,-,CASSPGAGVPQETQYF,TGTGCCAGCAGCCCCGGGGCAGGGGTCCCTCAAGAGACCCAGTACTTC
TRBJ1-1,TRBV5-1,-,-,CASRVGNEHAEAFF,TGCGCCAGCAGGGTGGGGAACGAACACGCTGAAGCTTTCTTT
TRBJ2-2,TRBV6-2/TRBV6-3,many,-,CASSGDDDSPPGELFF,TGTGCCAGCAGTGGAGACGATGACAGCCCCCCCGGGGAGCTGTTTTTT
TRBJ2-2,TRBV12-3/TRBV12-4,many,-,CASSLAGAMNTGELFF,TGTGCCAGCAGTTTAGCGGGAGCGATGAACACCGGGGAGCTGTTTTTT
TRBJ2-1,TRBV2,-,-,CASSGGRGSSYNEQFF,TGTGCCAGCAGTGGAGGCAGGGGAAGCTCCTACAATGAGCAGTTCTTC
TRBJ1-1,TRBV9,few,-,CASEVGTEAFF,TGTGCCAGCGAAGTGGGCACTGAAGCTTTCTTT
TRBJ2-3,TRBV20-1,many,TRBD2,CSARHTGTSGYTDTQYF,TGCAGTGCTAGGCATACCGGGACTAGCGGGTACACAGATACGCAGTATTTT